These 23 T cell receptor beta chains share one sample of origin, sequenced in a study of blood T cell repertoires in COVID-19. Clones were read by immunoSEQ multiplex PCR, and TCRdb kept only the in-frame ones, dropping some. The table lists around 160,000 clones, roughly 74% of them singletons. The sequenced sample was peripheral blood. The receptors originated from an elderly woman with acute or convalescent COVID-19.

The chain is built from TRBV28 and TRBJ1-5; maybe TRBD1 (6 bases). Germline CDR1 is MDHEN and CDR2 is SYDVKM. The CDR3 runs 14 residues. V shed 8 bases and J shed 1 base, with 12 bases lying between them. The CDR3 DNA reads as TGTGCCAGCCAACAGGGCGGGAGCAATCAGCCCCAGCATTTT. Translating it yields CASQQGGSNQPQHF.

The gene calls are TRBV15 and TRBJ2-1; 8 bases line up with TRBD2. The V segment lost 0 bases and the J segment 1 base; nucleotides outside the gene matches: 11. Germline V gene lookup returns CDR1 LNHNV and CDR2 YYDKDF (reference sequence). The CDR3 sequence is 19 residues long. The CDR3 DNA reads TGTGCCACCAGCAGAGATCAGAGGGGGACGGGAGGGTCCTACAATGAGCAGTTCTTC. This codes for CATSRDQRGTGGSYNEQFF. Full variable domain (remainder filled in from reference TRBV15 and TRBJ2-1): DAMVIQNPRYQVTQFGKPVTLSCSQTLNHNVMYWYQQKSSQAPKLLFHYYDKDFNNEADTPDNFQSRRPNTSFCFLDIRSPGLGDTAMYLCATSRDQRGTGGSYNEQFFGPGTRLTVL.

This rearrangement joins TRBV5-1 to TRBJ2-3, with D perhaps matching TRBD2 (6 bases). CDR3 length: 16 residues. The germline V and J ends were trimmed by 0 bases and 6 bases, with 17 bases remaining between them. Looked up from germline, CDR1 is SGHRS and CDR2 is YFSETQ. The CDR3 DNA sequence: TGCGCCAGCAGCTTGGGAGTCCGGGGGTGGGAGGATACGCAGTATTTT. Protein sequence: CASSLGVRGWEDTQYF. The full variable domain, in which reference TRBV5-1 and TRBJ2-3 provide the parts outside the CDR3, is KAGVTQTPRYLIKTRGQQVTLSCSPISGHRSVSWYQQTPGQGLQFLFEYFSETQRNKGNFPGRFSGRQFSNSRSEMNVSTLELGDSALYLCASSLGVRGWEDTQYFGPGTRLTVL.

V is TRBV7-2 and J is TRBJ1-1; D gene uncertain. The V and J ends lost 1 base and 0 bases respectively, with 12 bases between them. Germline loops: CDR1 SGHTA, CDR2 FQGNSA. The CDR3 length is 16 residues. CDR3 nucleotide sequence: TGTGCCAGCAGCTTAGGTGGAGGGCAGATGAACACTGAAGCTTTCTTT. Translation: CASSLGGGQMNTEAFF.

This sequence joins TRBV18 and TRBJ1-1; D gene unclear. Germline CDR1 reads KGHSH; CDR2 reads LQKENI. The CDR3 is 15 amino acids. Between the trimmed V and J ends, which lost 3 bases and 3 bases, there was a span of 14 bases. The DNA of the CDR3 is TGTGCCAGCTCACCTACGGAAGCGAGGGACACTGAAGCTTTCTTT. Residues: CASSPTEARDTEAFF.

V is TRBV19 and J is TRBJ1-5; D remains ambiguous. Germline loops: CDR1 LNHDA, CDR2 SQIVND (reference sequence). The CDR3 contains 14 residues. The V end was cut by 2 bases, the J end by 9 bases, with 14 bases between. In DNA, the CDR3 is TGTGCCAGTAGTATATCCCGGAACGGGTGGCCCCAGCATTTT. Amino acids: CASSISRNGWPQHF. The variable domain in full, completed from reference TRBV19 and TRBJ1-5, reads DGGITQSPKYLFRKEGQNVTLSCEQNLNHDAMYWYRQDPGQGLRLIYYSQIVNDFQKGDIAEGYSVSREKKESFPLTVTSAQKNPTAFYLCASSISRNGWPQHFGDGTRLSIL.

V usage is TRBV19 and J usage is TRBJ2-2; 8 nucleotides match TRBD1. V dropped 3 bases and J dropped 6; count of bases not matched to a gene: 3. This CDR3 region has 14 residues. Looked up from germline, CDR1 is LNHDA and CDR2 is SQIVND (reference sequence). Here the CDR3 reads CASSIQGASGELFF. CDR3 sequence (DNA): TGTGCCAGTAGTATTCAGGGGGCGTCCGGGGAGCTGTTTTTT. Variable domain in full (rest from reference TRBV19 and TRBJ2-2): DGGITQSPKYLFRKEGQNVTLSCEQNLNHDAMYWYRQDPGQGLRLIYYSQIVNDFQKGDIAEGYSVSREKKESFPLTVTSAQKNPTAFYLCASSIQGASGELFFGEGSRLTVL.

This rearrangement joins TRBV5-1 to TRBJ1-2, with TRBD1 matching 8 bases. J lost 4 bases, V lost 4 bases, and 6 bases had no gene match. The CDR3 spans 14 residues. Germline V lookup: CDR1 SGHRS, CDR2 YFSETQ. The DNA of the CDR3 is TGCGCCAGCAGCAAGGACAGGGTCGGCTATGGCTACACCTTC. Encoded protein: CASSKDRVGYGYTF. The whole variable domain, remainder taken from reference TRBV5-1 and TRBJ1-2, is KAGVTQTPRYLIKTRGQQVTLSCSPISGHRSVSWYQQTPGQGLQFLFEYFSETQRNKGNFPGRFSGRQFSNSRSEMNVSTLELGDSALYLCASSKDRVGYGYTFGSGTRLTVV.

The V and J genes are TRBV11-3 and TRBJ2-3; D possibly corresponds to TRBD1 (6 bases). V was pared by 5 bases and J by 2 bases, with 17 bases between. CDR1 and CDR2 from the germline V gene are SGHNT and YENEEA. The CDR3 covers 16 residues. For the CDR3, the DNA is TGTGCCAGCAGCGCTGGACTGGGGGCATACACAGATACGCAGTATTTT. Residues: CASSAGLGAYTDTQYF.

The chain carries TRBV5-1 and TRBJ2-1, with D possibly being TRBD2 (6 bases). Germline V gene data show CDR1 as SGHRS and CDR2 as YFSETQ. V was pared by 4 bases and J by 7 bases, with 24 bases between. The length of the CDR3 is 17 residues. Here the CDR3 reads CASSLLIPVGAGNEQFF. DNA of the CDR3: TGCGCCAGCAGCCTTCTGATTCCGGTCGGGGCGGGGAATGAGCAGTTCTTC.

This clone was seen a handful of times. The chain has TRBV28 and TRBJ2-5; 8 bases fit TRBD2. V lost 6 bases to trimming and J lost 5 bases; unmatched junction nucleotides: 8. The germline V gene has CDR1 MDHEN and CDR2 SYDVKM. The CDR3 totals 14 residues. CDR3 sequence reads: CASRRPAGVETQYF. The DNA of the CDR3 is TGTGCCAGCAGACGCCCAGCGGGAGTGGAGACCCAGTACTTC.

V gene TRBV11-2 combines with J gene TRBJ2-1; 12 nucleotides align to TRBD2. CDR3 length equals 15 residues. In germline, CDR1 is SGHAT, CDR2 FQNNGV. V shed 2 bases and J 12 bases; nucleotides not matched to a gene: 8. The CDR3 region has the DNA TGTGCCAGCAGCTTATCGGGTCTAGCGGGGGGGTGGCAGTTCTTC. This sequence encodes CASSLSGLAGGWQFF.

In its sample, this clone was seen a few times. This chain connects TRBV5-1 to TRBJ1-6, with D possibly TRBD1 on 5 matching bases. Trimming took 0 bases from V and 9 from J, leaving 13 bases between them. Germline V CDR1 and CDR2: SGHRS, YFSETQ. The CDR3 runs 15 residues. CDR3 sequence (DNA): TGCGCCAGCAGCTTGGCGGGCAGGGAACGTTCACCCCTCCACTTT. It specifies CASSLAGRERSPLHF.

The DNA for the CDR3 is TGTGCCAGCAGCGGGACTAGCGGGGCGTACGAGCAGTACTTC. It specifies CASSGTSGAYEQYF. V gene TRBV6-1 combines with J gene TRBJ2-7; 13 bases agree with TRBD2. Germline V CDR1 and CDR2: MNHNS, SASEGT. The CDR3 runs 14 residues. The junction had 3 bases not matched to a gene; V was cut back by 6 bases and J by 4 bases.

This clone was picked up a small number of times. This sequence joins TRBV5-1 and TRBJ2-3, with 9 bases fitting TRBD2. Germline assignment: CDR1 SGHRS and CDR2 YFSETQ. V lost 4 bases, J lost 5 bases, and 8 bases stayed unmatched. The CDR3 is 15 amino acids. CDR3 sequence: CASSQGGGGEDTQYF. The CDR3 DNA reads as TGCGCCAGCAGCCAAGGTGGCGGGGGGGAAGATACGCAGTATTTT.

This clone appeared a few times. V gene TRBV27 combines with J gene TRBJ1-6; D gene uncertain. The germline V and J ends were trimmed by 5 bases and 5 bases, with 16 bases remaining between them. In germline, CDR1 is MNHEY, CDR2 SMNVEV (reference sequence). This CDR3 is 16 amino acids long. CDR3 sequence reads: CASSSWGGGNNSPLHF. The CDR3 DNA reads as TGTGCCAGCAGTAGTTGGGGAGGAGGGAATAATTCACCCCTCCACTTT.

This clone was recorded a few times. The rearrangement joins TRBV29-1 to TRBJ1-2; tentatively, D is TRBD1 (6 bases). V shed 0 bases and J shed 11 bases, with 22 bases lying between them. Germline V gene sequence: CDR1 SQVTM, CDR2 ANQGSEA. The CDR3 sequence is 15 residues long. CDR3 sequence: CSVEELSGTPGGYTF. CDR3 sequence (DNA): TGCAGCGTTGAAGAGCTGTCCGGGACACCGGGCGGGTACACCTTC.

The chain couples TRBV30 to TRBJ1-4, with D possibly being TRBD1 (5 bases). Trimming took 0 bases from V and 6 from J, leaving 11 bases between them. This CDR3 region has 14 residues. Germline V lookup: CDR1 GTSNPN, CDR2 SVGIG (reference sequence). The DNA of the CDR3 is TGTGCCTGGAGTGTGGGGGGGAATGATGAAAAACTGTTTTTT. As protein: CAWSVGGNDEKLFF.

The chain recombines TRBV6-5 with TRBJ1-3, with D possibly matching TRBD1 (6 bases). In germline, CDR1 is MNHEY, CDR2 SVGAGI. The CDR3 spans 15 residues. V shed 5 bases and J shed 0 bases, with 11 bases lying between them. CDR3 residues: CASSPQGFSGNTIYF. CDR3 bases: TGTGCCAGCAGTCCACAGGGTTTCTCTGGAAACACCATATATTTT.

J is TRBJ2-1 and V is TRBV11-1, with D perhaps matching TRBD2 (6 bases). CDR1 and CDR2 (germline): SGHAT, FQDESV (reference sequence). This CDR3 spans 15 amino acids. V was cut by 2 bases and J by 4 bases, with 12 bases left in between. The CDR3 DNA follows: TGTGCCAGCAGCTTAAGCTGGGAGGCGTACAATGAGCAGTTCTTC. It translates to CASSLSWEAYNEQFF.

The chain employs TRBV2 and TRBJ1-5; maybe TRBD1 (5 bases). V gave up 3 bases and J gave up 7 bases, with 7 bases separating them. The CDR3 has 12 amino acids. The germline CDR1 and CDR2 sequences are SNHLY and FYNNEI. CDR3 DNA: TGTGCCAGCAGTGAGGAGGGGCAGCCCCAGCATTTT. As protein: CASSEEGQPQHF. The full variable domain, completed using reference TRBV2 and TRBJ1-5, is EPEVTQTPSHQVTQMGQEVILRCVPISNHLYFYWYRQILGQKVEFLVSFYNNEISEKSEIFDDQFSVERPDGSNFTLKIRSTKLEDSAMYFCASSEEGQPQHFGDGTRLSIL.

The rearrangement joins TRBV19 to TRBJ1-3; weak D call: TRBD1 (5 bases). CDR3 length: 15 residues. Trimming took off 1 base at V and 1 base at J, with 8 bases between the two ends. CDR1 is LNHDA, CDR2 SQIVND, per germline (reference sequence). CDR3 amino acids: CASSIAGGSGNTIYF. The CDR3 DNA follows: TGTGCCAGTAGTATAGCCGGGGGTTCTGGAAACACCATATATTTT.

V usage is TRBV5-4 and J usage is TRBJ1-2, with D perhaps TRBD1 (5 bases). Trimming left V 0 bases short and J 4 bases short, with 10 bases between. The CDR3 length is 14 residues. Germline CDR1 and CDR2: SGHNT and YYREEE (reference sequence). The CDR3 spells CASSLAGFLYGYTF. The CDR3 region has the DNA TGTGCCAGCAGCTTGGCAGGGTTCCTCTATGGCTACACCTTC.